This T cell receptor beta chain was sequenced in a study of cytomegalovirus exposure and HLA in healthy donors. CDR3 length equals 13 residues. Germline V lookup: CDR1 GTSNPN, CDR2 SVGIG (reference sequence). The donors (healthy individuals) were bone marrow donors. Notes on this clone: A junction boundary mismatches the germline segment, possibly from a read error.

PCR involved 60 Vbeta and 13 Jbeta primers. Assay used: immunoSEQ multiplex PCR; TCRdb lists only in-frame clones, some missing. The table has 150,000 to 200,000 clones, over 60% seen once. This chain connects TRBV30 to TRBJ1-2; 10 nucleotides line up with TRBD1. The TCR originated in a woman aged 25-40 years in good health and CMV-seronegative. Sample: PBMCs. DNA of the CDR3: TGTGCCTGGAGTACGACAGGGGGCGGAGGCTACCCCTTC. The encoded protein is CAWSTTGGGGYPF.